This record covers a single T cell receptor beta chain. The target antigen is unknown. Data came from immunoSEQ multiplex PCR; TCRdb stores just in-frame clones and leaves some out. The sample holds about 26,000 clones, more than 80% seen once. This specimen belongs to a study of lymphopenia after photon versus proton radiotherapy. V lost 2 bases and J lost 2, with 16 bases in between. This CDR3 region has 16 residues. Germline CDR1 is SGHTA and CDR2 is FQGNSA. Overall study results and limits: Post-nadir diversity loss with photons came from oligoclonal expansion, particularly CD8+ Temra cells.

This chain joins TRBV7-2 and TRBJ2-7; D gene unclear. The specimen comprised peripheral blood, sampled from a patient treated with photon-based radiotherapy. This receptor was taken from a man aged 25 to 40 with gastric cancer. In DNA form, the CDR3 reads TGTGCCAGCAGCTTATTGGCACCAGAGCTTACCTACGAGCAGTACTTC. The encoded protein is CASSLLAPELTYEQYF.